This T cell receptor beta chain originates from a study of post-analysis software for immune sequencing data. Looking at the study overall: Secondary progressive, relapsing-remitting and progressive-relapsing multiple sclerosis were among the included disease courses.

Prepared TCR beta cDNA libraries contained unique molecular identifiers. From approximately 0.95 to 9.8 million T cells, 400,000 to 650,000 cDNA molecules were obtained. One entry per CDR3 protein results from TCRdb running MiXCR on the PCR reads. Here the sample spans 820,000 or so distinct CDR3 sequences, 53% being singletons. V lost 11 bases to trimming and J lost 5 bases; unmatched junction nucleotides: 12. Germline CDR1 ENHRY, CDR2 SYGVKD. The CDR3 is made up of 15 amino acids. Whole-study results and caveats: Controls had significantly higher normalized Chao1 diversity than multiple sclerosis patients. There were about 5 TRBV segments more frequent in patients than controls, and TRBV5-6, TRBV5-1 and TRBV20-1 were among them. Samples sharing a preparation batch grouped tightly together when assessed by F measure.

Concerning this clonotype itself: Its antigen is not known.

The clonotype comes from a girl between 10 and 17 years old with multiple sclerosis. V is TRBV10-3 and J is TRBJ2-3; 11 bases fit TRBD2. Sequencing used blood. The chain's CDR3 is CAAGGLAAMVDTQYF. CDR3 DNA sequence: TGTGCCGCAGGGGGACTAGCGGCAATGGTAGATACGCAGTATTTT.